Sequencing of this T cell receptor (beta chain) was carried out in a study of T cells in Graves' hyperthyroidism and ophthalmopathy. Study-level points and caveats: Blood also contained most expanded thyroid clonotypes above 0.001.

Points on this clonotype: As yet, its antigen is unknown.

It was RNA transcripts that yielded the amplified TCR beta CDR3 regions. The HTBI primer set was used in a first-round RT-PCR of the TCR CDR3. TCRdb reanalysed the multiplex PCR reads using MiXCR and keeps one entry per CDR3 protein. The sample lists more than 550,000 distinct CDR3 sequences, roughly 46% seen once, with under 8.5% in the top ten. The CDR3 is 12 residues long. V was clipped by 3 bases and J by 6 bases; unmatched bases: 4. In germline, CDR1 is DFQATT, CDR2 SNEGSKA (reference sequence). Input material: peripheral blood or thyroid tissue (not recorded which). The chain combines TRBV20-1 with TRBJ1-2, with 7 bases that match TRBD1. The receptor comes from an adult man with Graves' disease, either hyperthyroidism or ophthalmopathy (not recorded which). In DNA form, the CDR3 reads TGCAGTGCTAGGGGGACAGTCGATGGCTACACCTTC. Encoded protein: CSARGTVDGYTF.